This entry describes one TCR beta chain. These data are taken from a study of technical replicates of blood from a few donors. This table comes from immunoSEQ multiplex PCR, and its TCRdb copy is limited to in-frame clones, with some not included. The sample shows around 80,000 clones, about 98% of them seen only once. From germline, CDR1 is ENHRY and CDR2 SYGVKD. The trim removed 5 bases at V and 5 bases at J, leaving 8 bases unmatched. The CDR3 contains 14 residues. The source material was T cells isolated from PBMCs. This TCR came from a human donor in good health. The V gene is TRBV10-3, the J gene TRBJ2-7, with TRBD2 matching over 8 bases. The CDR3 reads CAISSGLANNEQYF. Written as DNA, the CDR3 is TGTGCCATCAGTTCCGGACTAGCCAACAACGAGCAGTACTTC.